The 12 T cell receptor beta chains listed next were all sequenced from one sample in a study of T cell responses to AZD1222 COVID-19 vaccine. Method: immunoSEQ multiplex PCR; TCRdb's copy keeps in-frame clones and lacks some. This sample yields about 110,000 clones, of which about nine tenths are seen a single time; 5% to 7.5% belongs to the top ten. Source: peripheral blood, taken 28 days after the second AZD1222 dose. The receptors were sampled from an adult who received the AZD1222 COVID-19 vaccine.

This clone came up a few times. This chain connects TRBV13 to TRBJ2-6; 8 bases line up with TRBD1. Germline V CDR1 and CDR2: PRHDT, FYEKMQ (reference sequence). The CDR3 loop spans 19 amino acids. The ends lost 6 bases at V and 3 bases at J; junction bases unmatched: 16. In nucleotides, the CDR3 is TGTGCCAGCAGGACGACAGGGGAGCTGGGGGATAGTGGGGCCAACGTCCTGACTTTC. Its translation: CASRTTGELGDSGANVLTF.

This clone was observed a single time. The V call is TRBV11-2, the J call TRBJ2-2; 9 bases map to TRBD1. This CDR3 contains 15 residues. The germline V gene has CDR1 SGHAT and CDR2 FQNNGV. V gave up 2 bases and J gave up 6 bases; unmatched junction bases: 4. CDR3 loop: CASSLTTGGSGELFF. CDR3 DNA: TGTGCCAGCAGCTTAACTACAGGGGGCTCCGGGGAGCTGTTTTTT.

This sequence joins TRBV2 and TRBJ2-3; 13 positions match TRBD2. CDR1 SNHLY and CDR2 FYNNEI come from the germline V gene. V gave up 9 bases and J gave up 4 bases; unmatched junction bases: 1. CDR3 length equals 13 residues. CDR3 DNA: TGTGCCAGGGGACTAGCGGGATCAGATACGCAGTATTTT. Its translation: CARGLAGSDTQYF.

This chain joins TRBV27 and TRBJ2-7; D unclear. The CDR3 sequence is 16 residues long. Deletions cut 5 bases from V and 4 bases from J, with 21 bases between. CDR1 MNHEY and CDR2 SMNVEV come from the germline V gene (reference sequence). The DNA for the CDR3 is TGTGCCAGCAGTCCCCCGGAGACGGTCGCGTTATACGAGCAGTACTTC. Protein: CASSPPETVALYEQYF.

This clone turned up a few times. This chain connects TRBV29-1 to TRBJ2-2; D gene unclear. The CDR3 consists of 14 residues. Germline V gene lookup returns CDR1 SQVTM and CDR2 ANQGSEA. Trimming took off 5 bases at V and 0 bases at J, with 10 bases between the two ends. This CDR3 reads CSVYPQSNTGELFF. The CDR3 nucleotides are TGCAGCGTTTATCCACAGTCGAACACCGGGGAGCTGTTTTTT.

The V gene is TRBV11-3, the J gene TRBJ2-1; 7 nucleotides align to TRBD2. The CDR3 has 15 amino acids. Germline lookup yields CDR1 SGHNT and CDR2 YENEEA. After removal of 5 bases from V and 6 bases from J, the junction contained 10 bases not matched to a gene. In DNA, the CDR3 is TGTGCCAGCAGCCCAACGCGGGAGAAGGGCAATGAGCAGTTCTTC. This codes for CASSPTREKGNEQFF.

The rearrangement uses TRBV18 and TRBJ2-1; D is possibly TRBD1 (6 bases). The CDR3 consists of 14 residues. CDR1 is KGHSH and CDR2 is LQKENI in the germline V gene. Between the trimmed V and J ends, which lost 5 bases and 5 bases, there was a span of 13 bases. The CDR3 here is CASSTPGTHNEQFF. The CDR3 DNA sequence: TGTGCCAGCTCAACCCCCGGGACACACAATGAGCAGTTCTTC.

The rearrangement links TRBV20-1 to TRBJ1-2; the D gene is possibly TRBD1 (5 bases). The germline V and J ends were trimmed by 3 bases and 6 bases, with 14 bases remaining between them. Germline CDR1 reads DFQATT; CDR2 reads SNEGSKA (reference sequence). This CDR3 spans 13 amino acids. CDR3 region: CSASLAGRDGYTF. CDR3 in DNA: TGCAGTGCTAGTCTGGCAGGGAGGGATGGCTACACCTTC.

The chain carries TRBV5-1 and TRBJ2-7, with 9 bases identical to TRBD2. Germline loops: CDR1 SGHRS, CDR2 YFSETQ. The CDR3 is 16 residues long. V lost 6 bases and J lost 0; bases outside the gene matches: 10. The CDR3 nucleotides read TGCGCCAGCACGAGGATTAGCGGGGGTCCCTCCTACGAGCAGTACTTC. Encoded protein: CASTRISGGPSYEQYF.

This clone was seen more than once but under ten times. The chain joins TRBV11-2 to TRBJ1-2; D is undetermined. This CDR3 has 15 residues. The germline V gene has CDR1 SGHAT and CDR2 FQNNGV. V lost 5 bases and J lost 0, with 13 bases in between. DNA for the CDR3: TGTGCCAGCAGCACCTGGACTCAAGCTAACTATGGCTACACCTTC. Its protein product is CASSTWTQANYGYTF.

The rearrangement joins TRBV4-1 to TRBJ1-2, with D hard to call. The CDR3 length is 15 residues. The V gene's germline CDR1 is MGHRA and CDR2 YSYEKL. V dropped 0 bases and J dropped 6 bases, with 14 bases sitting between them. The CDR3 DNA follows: TGCGCCAGCAGCCAAGAAGATGTATCATGGGATGGCTACACCTTC. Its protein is CASSQEDVSWDGYTF.

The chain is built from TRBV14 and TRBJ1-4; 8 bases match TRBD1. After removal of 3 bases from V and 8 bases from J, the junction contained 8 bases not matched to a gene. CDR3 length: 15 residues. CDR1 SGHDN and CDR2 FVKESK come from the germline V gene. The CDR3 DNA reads TGTGCCAGCAGCCAGGACGACGACAGGGGCGAAAAACTGTTTTTT. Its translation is CASSQDDDRGEKLFF.